Below are 26 T cell receptor beta chains sequenced from a single sample in a study of cytomegalovirus exposure and HLA in healthy donors. PCR was performed using 60 Vbeta and 13 Jbeta primers. This table comes from immunoSEQ multiplex PCR, and its TCRdb copy is limited to in-frame clones, with some not included. The sample records roughly 230,000 clones, around 83% being singletons. The sample consisted of PBMCs. These receptors were taken from a girl aged 2 to 9 in good health and CMV-seronegative.

This sequence joins TRBV30 and TRBJ2-7; 15 bases align to TRBD2. Germline V gene lookup returns CDR1 GTSNPN and CDR2 SVGIG (reference sequence). This CDR3 has 16 amino acids. Germline trimming cut 1 base from V and 1 base from J; bases unmatched to any gene: 2. CDR3 bases: TGTGCCTGGAGTGCTGGACTAGCGGGAGGGTCCTACGAGCAGTACTTC. Translation gives CAWSAGLAGGSYEQYF.

V and J are TRBV11-2 and TRBJ2-2; TRBD2 is a possible D gene (7 bases). This CDR3 region has 16 residues. CDR1 and CDR2 from the germline V gene are SGHAT and FQNNGV. V lost 3 bases to trimming and J lost 4 bases, with 15 bases between them. CDR3 sequence: CASSLKRGGRTGELFF. The CDR3 DNA sequence: TGTGCCAGCAGCTTGAAGAGGGGGGGCCGCACCGGGGAGCTGTTTTTT.

This clone has only one observation. This chain uses TRBV2 with TRBJ2-5, with D unresolved. This CDR3 contains 14 residues. V lost 4 bases and J 0 bases, leaving 9 bases between the germline ends. Germline V gene data show CDR1 as SNHLY and CDR2 as FYNNEI. CDR3 residues: CASSVGENQETQYF. In DNA, the CDR3 is TGTGCCAGCAGTGTGGGCGAAAACCAAGAGACCCAGTACTTC.

The V gene is TRBV2, the J gene TRBJ1-2; 9 bases are a match to TRBD1. The germline V gene has CDR1 SNHLY and CDR2 FYNNEI. J lost 4 bases, V lost 6 bases, and 3 bases had no gene match. This CDR3 has 13 residues. The CDR3 DNA reads as TGTGCCAGCAGCCCGGACAGGGGCTATGGCTACACCTTC. Encoded protein: CASSPDRGYGYTF.

The V gene is TRBV5-1, the J gene TRBJ2-1; D gene unclear. The V gene lost 4 bases and the J gene lost 10 bases, with 9 bases spanning the gap. The V gene's germline CDR1 is SGHRS and CDR2 YFSETQ. CDR3 size: 11 residues. For the CDR3, the DNA is TGCGCCAGCAGCCAGTCATCAGAGCAGTTCTTC. Residues: CASSQSSEQFF.

The V and J genes are TRBV13 and TRBJ2-7; 7 bases line up with TRBD2. Germline CDR1 PRHDT, CDR2 FYEKMQ (reference sequence). Trimming cost V 4 bases and J 4 bases; bases outside gene matches: 10. This CDR3 is 15 amino acids long. CDR3 protein: CASSSGGSTDYEQYF. The CDR3 nucleotides are TGTGCCAGCAGCTCCGGCGGGAGCACAGATTACGAGCAGTACTTC.

This clone was seen only once. This chain uses TRBV30 with TRBJ2-7; D perhaps matches TRBD2 (6 bases). The V end lost 0 bases, the J end lost 6 bases, and 15 bases lay between the germline ends. Germline CDR1 is GTSNPN and CDR2 is SVGIG (reference sequence). The CDR3 is made up of 14 amino acids. The CDR3: CAWSVLPGVSEQYF. CDR3 bases: TGTGCCTGGAGTGTACTTCCGGGGGTGAGCGAGCAGTACTTC. The full variable domain, in which reference TRBV30 and TRBJ2-7 provide the parts outside the CDR3, is SQTIHQWPATLVQPVGSPLSLECTVEGTSNPNLYWYRQAAGRGLQLLFYSVGIGQISSEVPQNLSASRPQDRQFILSSKKLLLSDSGFYLCAWSVLPGVSEQYFGPGTRLTVT.

This clone has a handful of counts. The genes are TRBV6-1 and TRBJ1-4; 10 bases agree with TRBD1. Trimming took 7 bases from V and 7 from J; bases not matched to a gene: 6. This CDR3 spans 14 amino acids. CDR1 MNHNS and CDR2 SASEGT come from the germline V gene. The chain's CDR3 is CASTKDRGVEKLFF. CDR3 DNA: TGTGCCAGCACCAAGGACAGGGGGGTTGAAAAACTGTTTTTT.

V gene TRBV5-1 combines with J gene TRBJ2-7; D remains ambiguous. The CDR3 consists of 15 residues. Germline lookup yields CDR1 SGHRS and CDR2 YFSETQ. The V and J ends lost 0 bases and 2 bases respectively, with 12 bases between them. The CDR3 sequence is CASSLVSGPPYEQYF. The CDR3 nucleotides read TGCGCCAGCAGCTTGGTGTCGGGTCCTCCCTACGAGCAGTACTTC.

The chain combines TRBV27 with TRBJ2-7, with D possibly matching TRBD2 (6 bases). V was cut by 6 bases and J by 2 bases, with 11 bases left in between. Germline V gene sequence: CDR1 MNHEY, CDR2 SMNVEV (reference sequence). The CDR3 extends over 13 amino acids. This CDR3 reads CASSPAGPYEQYF. In DNA, the CDR3 is TGTGCCAGCAGCCCTGCGGGGCCCTACGAGCAGTACTTC.

This clone appeared a single time. The gene calls are TRBV6-5 and TRBJ1-2; 9 bases fit TRBD1. V dropped 6 bases and J dropped 2; count of bases not matched to a gene: 7. Germline CDR1 is MNHEY and CDR2 is SVGAGI. CDR3 length equals 15 residues. CDR3 region: CASRQTGTGNYGYTF. CDR3 in DNA: TGTGCCAGCAGACAAACCGGGACAGGGAACTATGGCTACACCTTC.

The V and J genes are TRBV19 and TRBJ1-1, with D perhaps matching TRBD1 (5 bases). Germline loops: CDR1 LNHDA, CDR2 SQIVND (reference sequence). V was trimmed by 8 bases and J by 3 bases, leaving 13 bases between them. CDR3 length equals 13 residues. The CDR3 reads CASLLKGYTEAFF. The CDR3 DNA is TGTGCCAGTCTTCTAAAGGGGTACACTGAAGCTTTCTTT.

The gene calls are TRBV11-3 and TRBJ1-2, with D possibly being TRBD1 (6 bases). V lost 2 bases, J lost 4 bases, and 11 bases lay in between. Per germline, CDR1 SGHNT and CDR2 YENEEA. The CDR3 loop spans 14 amino acids. The chain's CDR3 is CASSLYRQVYGYTF. As DNA, the CDR3 is TGTGCCAGCAGCTTATATCGACAGGTCTATGGCTACACCTTC.

The rearrangement links TRBV19 to TRBJ2-7; TRBD1 matches at 9 bases. The CDR3 contains 14 residues. V was pared by 8 bases and J by 0 bases, with 5 bases of the junction left unmatched. Per the germline V gene, CDR1 is LNHDA and CDR2 is SQIVND (reference sequence). CDR3 coding DNA: TGTGCCAGTGAATCGGGACAGGGCTCCTACGAGCAGTACTTC. Translated, it gives CASESGQGSYEQYF.

The J gene is TRBJ1-5, the V gene TRBV10-1, with 7 nucleotides matching TRBD1. This CDR3 region has 14 residues. The J segment lost 5 bases and the V segment lost 2 bases, leaving 3 bases of the junction unmatched. Germline V lookup: CDR1 WNHNN, CDR2 SYGVQD (reference sequence). The CDR3 DNA sequence: TGCGCCAGCAGTGAGGGCAGGGGGGATCAGCCCCAGCATTTT. Translated: CASSEGRGDQPQHF.

This chain connects TRBV18 to TRBJ2-7; D unclear. This CDR3 has 12 residues. Trimming pared 2 bases from V and 5 bases from J, leaving 7 bases between. CDR1 and CDR2 from the germline V gene are KGHSH and LQKENI. The CDR3 nucleotides read TGTGCCAGCTCACCAACCAGGAACGAGCAGTACTTC. Its protein is CASSPTRNEQYF.

The chain recombines TRBV29-1 with TRBJ2-7; the D gene is possibly TRBD2 (5 bases). Looked up from germline, CDR1 is SQVTM and CDR2 is ANQGSEA. V was cut by 4 bases and J by 2 bases, with 12 bases left in between. This CDR3 spans 13 amino acids. CDR3 coding DNA: TGCAGCGTTGTAGCTAGCCGAACCTACGAGCAGTACTTC. This sequence encodes CSVVASRTYEQYF.

This clone was seen just once. The chain uses TRBV2 and TRBJ2-5; 7 nucleotides agree with TRBD2. V lost 4 bases, J lost 5 bases, and 7 bases stayed unmatched. The CDR3 is made up of 14 amino acids. The germline V gene encodes CDR1 SNHLY and CDR2 FYNNEI. The CDR3 nucleotides are TGTGCCAGCAGTGTGGGGGGGGTAAGGGAGACCCAGTACTTC. It yields the protein CASSVGGVRETQYF.

In its sample, this clone was seen a few times. The chain carries TRBV30 and TRBJ2-1; D gene ambiguous. The germline gives CDR1 GTSNPN, CDR2 SVGIG (reference sequence). Trimming left V 3 bases short and J 6 bases short, with 3 bases between. The CDR3 is 10 residues long. CDR3 residues: CAWRSNEQFF. DNA of the CDR3: TGTGCCTGGAGGAGCAATGAGCAGTTCTTC.

This clone was seen only a few times. The chain recombines TRBV6-5 with TRBJ2-2, with 8 bases lining up with TRBD2. This CDR3 is 14 amino acids long. Germline CDR1 and CDR2: MNHEY and SVGAGI. V shed 6 bases, J shed 4 bases, and the junction held 4 bases outside the gene matches. In nucleotides, the CDR3 is TGTGCCAGCAGCATAGCGGGGTCCACCGGGGAGCTGTTTTTT. As protein: CASSIAGSTGELFF.

This clone has a handful of counts. One end of the junction is discordant with germline, which a read error may explain. J is TRBJ1-6 and V is TRBV7-9, with 7 positions matching TRBD1. The CDR3 runs 16 residues. Germline V gives CDR1 SEHNR, CDR2 FQNEAQ (reference sequence). CDR3 bases: TGTTCCAGCAGCCCAGGAGGACAGGTCCGTAGTTCACCCCTCCACTTT. This sequence encodes CSSSPGGQVRSSPLHF.

As concerns this clone: Other nucleotide sequences from this sample produce the same CDR3. The CDR3 DNA reads TGTGCCAGCTCACCAGTGGGGGGGAACACTGAAGCTTTCTTT. Amino acids: CASSPVGGNTEAFF. This sequence joins TRBV18 and TRBJ1-1; D possibly corresponds to TRBD1 (5 bases). The CDR3 extends over 14 amino acids. Germline V gene lookup returns CDR1 KGHSH and CDR2 LQKENI. Trimming took 2 bases from V and 1 from J, leaving 8 bases between them.

The chain uses TRBV14 and TRBJ1-2, with TRBD1 identical over 7 bases. Germline V CDR1 and CDR2: SGHDN, FVKESK. V shed 4 bases, J shed 1 base, and the junction held 9 bases outside the gene matches. The CDR3 totals 16 residues. The CDR3 is CASSLRTGVVNYGYTF. The DNA of the CDR3 is TGTGCCAGCAGCCTACGAACAGGGGTAGTTAACTATGGCTACACCTTC. Together with reference TRBV14 and TRBJ1-2, the CDR3 gives the full variable domain: EAGVTQFPSHSVIEKGQTVTLRCDPISGHDNLYWYRRVMGKEIKFLLHFVKESKQDESGMPNNRFLAERTGGTYSTLKVQPAELEDSGVYFCASSLRTGVVNYGYTFGSGTRLTVV.

This chain links TRBV4-1 with TRBJ2-2, with D perhaps matching TRBD2 (7 bases). The germline V gene encodes CDR1 MGHRA and CDR2 YSYEKL. The CDR3 runs to 15 residues. V was clipped by 1 base and J by 3 bases, with 9 bases between them. The CDR3 DNA sequence: TGCGCCAGCAGCCAAGCGGGGGGCGACACCGGGGAGCTGTTTTTT. Protein sequence: CASSQAGGDTGELFF.

The chain is built from TRBV10-3 and TRBJ1-2, with 7 bases matching TRBD1. This CDR3 region has 16 residues. Per germline, CDR1 ENHRY and CDR2 SYGVKD. V dropped 3 bases and J dropped 1; count of bases not matched to a gene: 8. The CDR3 protein is CAISEQTGVLNYGYTF. CDR3 bases: TGTGCCATCAGTGAACAAACAGGGGTCCTTAACTATGGCTACACCTTC.

The genes are TRBV10-2 and TRBJ2-1; D is unclear. Germline values: CDR1 WSHSY, CDR2 SAAADI. The CDR3 is 12 amino acids. The V and J ends lost 8 bases and 5 bases respectively, with 10 bases between them. This CDR3 is CASFDFHNEQFF. In DNA form, the CDR3 reads TGCGCCAGCTTTGACTTCCACAATGAGCAGTTCTTC.